Only a few counts were recorded for the clone carrying this T cell receptor (beta chain). The data belong to a study of early T cells in non-severe SARS-CoV-2 infection. Study-level information: Unsorted whole-blood RNA was sequenced in bulk, leaving chains unpaired.

Trimming cost V 4 bases and J 4 bases; bases outside gene matches: 4. Germline V gives CDR1 SNHLY, CDR2 FYNNEI. The length of the CDR3 is 14 residues. Individual cDNA molecules carried attached unique molecular identifiers. TCRdb re-called the 5' RACE reads through MiXCR, storing one row per CDR3 protein. The sample yields roughly 60,000 distinct CDR3 sequences, roughly 12% seen once. The chain combines TRBV2 with TRBJ1-5, with 7 bases aligning to TRBD1. The starting material was whole blood, obtained at baseline. This sequence was found in an adult who was a healthcare worker with PCR-confirmed SARS-CoV-2 infection or an uninfected control (not recorded which). Here the CDR3 DNA reads TGTGCCAGCAGTGCGGGACAGTTAAATCAGCCCCAGCATTTT. Translated, it gives CASSAGQLNQPQHF.